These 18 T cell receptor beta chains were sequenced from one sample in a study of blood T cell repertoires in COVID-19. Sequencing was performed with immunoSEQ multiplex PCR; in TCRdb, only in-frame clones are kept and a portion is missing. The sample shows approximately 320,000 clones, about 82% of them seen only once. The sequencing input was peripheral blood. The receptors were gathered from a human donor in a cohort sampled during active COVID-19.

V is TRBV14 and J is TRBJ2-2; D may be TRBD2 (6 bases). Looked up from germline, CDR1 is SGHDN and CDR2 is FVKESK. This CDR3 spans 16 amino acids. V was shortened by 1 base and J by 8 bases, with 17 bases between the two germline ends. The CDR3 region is CASSQVGRESTGELFF. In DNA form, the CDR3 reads TGTGCCAGCAGCCAAGTCGGTCGGGAGTCAACTGGGGAGCTGTTTTTT.

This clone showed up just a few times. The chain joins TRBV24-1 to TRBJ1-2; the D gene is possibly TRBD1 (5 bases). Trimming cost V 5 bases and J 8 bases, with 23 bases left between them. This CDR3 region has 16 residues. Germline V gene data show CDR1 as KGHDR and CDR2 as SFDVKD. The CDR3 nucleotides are TGTGCCACCAGTGGCGCCAGTCCGCAGGGTCTGGGGGGCTACACCTTC. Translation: CATSGASPQGLGGYTF.

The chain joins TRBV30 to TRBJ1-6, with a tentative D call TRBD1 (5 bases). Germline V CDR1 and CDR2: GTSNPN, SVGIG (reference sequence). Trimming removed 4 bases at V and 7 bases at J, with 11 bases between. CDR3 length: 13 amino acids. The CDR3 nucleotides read TGTGCCTGGAAGGGACTGCACAATTCACCCCTCCACTTT. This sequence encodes CAWKGLHNSPLHF.

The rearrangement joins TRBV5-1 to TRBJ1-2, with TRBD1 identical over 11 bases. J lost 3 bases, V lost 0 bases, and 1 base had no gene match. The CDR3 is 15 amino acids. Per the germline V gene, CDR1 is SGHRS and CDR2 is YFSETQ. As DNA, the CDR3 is TGCGCCAGCAGCTTGGAGGGACAGGGGGACTATGGCTACACCTTC. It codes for CASSLEGQGDYGYTF.

CDR3 nucleotide sequence: TGTGCAAAACAGGGGGTCGATACGCAGTATTTT. This sequence encodes CAKQGVDTQYF. V gene TRBV30 combines with J gene TRBJ2-3; 8 bases fit TRBD1. Germline V gene lookup returns CDR1 GTSNPN and CDR2 SVGIG (reference sequence). The CDR3 is 11 amino acids.

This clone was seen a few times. CDR3 loop: CASSLGAGRPEAFF. The DNA for the CDR3 is TGCGCCAGCAGCCTGGGGGCGGGGAGGCCTGAAGCTTTCTTT. V usage is TRBV5-1 and J usage is TRBJ1-1; the D gene is possibly TRBD1 (6 bases). The CDR3 covers 14 residues. Deletions cut 4 bases from V and 6 bases from J, with 16 bases between. Germline V gives CDR1 SGHRS, CDR2 YFSETQ.

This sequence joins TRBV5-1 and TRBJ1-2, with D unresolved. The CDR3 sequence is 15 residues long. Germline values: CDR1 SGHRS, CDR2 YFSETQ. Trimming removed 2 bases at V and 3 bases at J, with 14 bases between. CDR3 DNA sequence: TGCGCCAGCAGCTTAACCCACCGGAGCTACTATGGCTACACCTTC. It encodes CASSLTHRSYYGYTF.

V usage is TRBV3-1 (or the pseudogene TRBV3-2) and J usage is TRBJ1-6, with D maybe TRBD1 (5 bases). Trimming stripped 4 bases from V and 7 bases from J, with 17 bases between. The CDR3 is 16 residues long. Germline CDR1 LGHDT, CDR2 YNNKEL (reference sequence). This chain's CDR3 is CASSRAAAGPNSPLHF. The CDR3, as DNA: TGTGCCAGCAGCCGTGCAGCTGCAGGGCCGAATTCACCCCTCCACTTT.

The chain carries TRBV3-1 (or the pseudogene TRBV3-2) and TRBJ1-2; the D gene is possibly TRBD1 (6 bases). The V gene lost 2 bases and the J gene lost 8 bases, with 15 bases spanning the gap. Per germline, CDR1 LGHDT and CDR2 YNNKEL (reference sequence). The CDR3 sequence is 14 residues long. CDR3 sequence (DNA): TGTGCCAGCAGCCAATTGGGGGGGGCGGGGGGCTACACCTTC. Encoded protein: CASSQLGGAGGYTF.

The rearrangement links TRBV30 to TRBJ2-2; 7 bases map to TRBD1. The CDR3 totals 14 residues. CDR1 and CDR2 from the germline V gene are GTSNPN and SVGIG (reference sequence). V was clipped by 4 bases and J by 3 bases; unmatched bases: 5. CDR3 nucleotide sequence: TGTGCCTGGATGATAGGGGGCGACACCGGGGAGCTGTTTTTT. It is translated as CAWMIGGDTGELFF. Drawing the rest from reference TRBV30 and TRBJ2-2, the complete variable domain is SQTIHQWPATLVQPVGSPLSLECTVEGTSNPNLYWYRQAAGRGLQLLFYSVGIGQISSEVPQNLSASRPQDRQFILSSKKLLLSDSGFYLCAWMIGGDTGELFFGEGSRLTVL.

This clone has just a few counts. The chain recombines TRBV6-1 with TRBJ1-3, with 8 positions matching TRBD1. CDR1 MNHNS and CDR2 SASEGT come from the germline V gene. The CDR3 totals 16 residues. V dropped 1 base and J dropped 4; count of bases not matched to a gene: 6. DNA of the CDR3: TGTGCCAGCAGTGAAGTAGTCAGGGGGCTGGGAAACACCATATATTTT. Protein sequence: CASSEVVRGLGNTIYF.

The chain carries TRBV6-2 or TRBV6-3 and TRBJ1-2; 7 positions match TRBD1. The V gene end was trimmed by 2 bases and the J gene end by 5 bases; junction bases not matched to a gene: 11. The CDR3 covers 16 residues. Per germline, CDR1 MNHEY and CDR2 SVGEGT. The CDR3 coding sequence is TGTGCCAGCAGTTACCATCCGGGACAGTCGAAGTATGGCTACACCTTC. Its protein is CASSYHPGQSKYGYTF.

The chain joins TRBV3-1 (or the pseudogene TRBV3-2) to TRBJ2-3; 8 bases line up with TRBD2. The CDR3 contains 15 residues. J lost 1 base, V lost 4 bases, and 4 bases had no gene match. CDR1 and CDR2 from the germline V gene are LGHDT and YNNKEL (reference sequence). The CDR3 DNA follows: TGTGCCAGCAGCCGTAGCGGGGCCGGCACAGATACGCAGTATTTT. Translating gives CASSRSGAGTDTQYF.

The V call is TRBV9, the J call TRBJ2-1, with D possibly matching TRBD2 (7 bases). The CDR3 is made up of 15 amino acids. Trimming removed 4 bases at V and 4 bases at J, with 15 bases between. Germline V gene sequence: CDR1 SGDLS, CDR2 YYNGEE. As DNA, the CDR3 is TGTGCCAGCAGCCCGCTGGGGGGGCGATACAATGAGCAGTTCTTC. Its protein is CASSPLGGRYNEQFF.

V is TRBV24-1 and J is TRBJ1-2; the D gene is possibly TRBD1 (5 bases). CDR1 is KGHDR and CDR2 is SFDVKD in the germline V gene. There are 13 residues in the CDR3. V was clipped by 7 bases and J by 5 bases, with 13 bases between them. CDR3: CATSPNPGYGYTF. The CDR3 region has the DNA TGTGCCACCAGCCCCAACCCAGGGTATGGCTACACCTTC.

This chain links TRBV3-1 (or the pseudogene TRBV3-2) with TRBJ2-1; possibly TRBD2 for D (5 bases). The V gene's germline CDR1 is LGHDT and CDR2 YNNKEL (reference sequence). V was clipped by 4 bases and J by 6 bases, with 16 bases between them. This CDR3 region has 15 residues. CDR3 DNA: TGTGCCAGCAGCCCTCCTAGAGCGGAGTCCAATGAGCAGTTCTTC. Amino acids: CASSPPRAESNEQFF.

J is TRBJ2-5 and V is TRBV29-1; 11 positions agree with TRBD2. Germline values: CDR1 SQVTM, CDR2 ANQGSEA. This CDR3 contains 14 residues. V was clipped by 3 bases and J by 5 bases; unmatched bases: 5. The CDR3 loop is CSVEGLAEGETQYF. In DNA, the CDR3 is TGCAGCGTTGAGGGACTAGCGGAAGGGGAGACCCAGTACTTC.

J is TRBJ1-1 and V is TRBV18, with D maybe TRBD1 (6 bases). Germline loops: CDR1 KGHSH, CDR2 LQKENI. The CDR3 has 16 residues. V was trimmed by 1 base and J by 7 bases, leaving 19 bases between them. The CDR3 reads CASSPRNRANPLEAFF. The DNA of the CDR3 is TGTGCCAGCTCACCACGGAACAGGGCAAACCCACTTGAAGCTTTCTTT.